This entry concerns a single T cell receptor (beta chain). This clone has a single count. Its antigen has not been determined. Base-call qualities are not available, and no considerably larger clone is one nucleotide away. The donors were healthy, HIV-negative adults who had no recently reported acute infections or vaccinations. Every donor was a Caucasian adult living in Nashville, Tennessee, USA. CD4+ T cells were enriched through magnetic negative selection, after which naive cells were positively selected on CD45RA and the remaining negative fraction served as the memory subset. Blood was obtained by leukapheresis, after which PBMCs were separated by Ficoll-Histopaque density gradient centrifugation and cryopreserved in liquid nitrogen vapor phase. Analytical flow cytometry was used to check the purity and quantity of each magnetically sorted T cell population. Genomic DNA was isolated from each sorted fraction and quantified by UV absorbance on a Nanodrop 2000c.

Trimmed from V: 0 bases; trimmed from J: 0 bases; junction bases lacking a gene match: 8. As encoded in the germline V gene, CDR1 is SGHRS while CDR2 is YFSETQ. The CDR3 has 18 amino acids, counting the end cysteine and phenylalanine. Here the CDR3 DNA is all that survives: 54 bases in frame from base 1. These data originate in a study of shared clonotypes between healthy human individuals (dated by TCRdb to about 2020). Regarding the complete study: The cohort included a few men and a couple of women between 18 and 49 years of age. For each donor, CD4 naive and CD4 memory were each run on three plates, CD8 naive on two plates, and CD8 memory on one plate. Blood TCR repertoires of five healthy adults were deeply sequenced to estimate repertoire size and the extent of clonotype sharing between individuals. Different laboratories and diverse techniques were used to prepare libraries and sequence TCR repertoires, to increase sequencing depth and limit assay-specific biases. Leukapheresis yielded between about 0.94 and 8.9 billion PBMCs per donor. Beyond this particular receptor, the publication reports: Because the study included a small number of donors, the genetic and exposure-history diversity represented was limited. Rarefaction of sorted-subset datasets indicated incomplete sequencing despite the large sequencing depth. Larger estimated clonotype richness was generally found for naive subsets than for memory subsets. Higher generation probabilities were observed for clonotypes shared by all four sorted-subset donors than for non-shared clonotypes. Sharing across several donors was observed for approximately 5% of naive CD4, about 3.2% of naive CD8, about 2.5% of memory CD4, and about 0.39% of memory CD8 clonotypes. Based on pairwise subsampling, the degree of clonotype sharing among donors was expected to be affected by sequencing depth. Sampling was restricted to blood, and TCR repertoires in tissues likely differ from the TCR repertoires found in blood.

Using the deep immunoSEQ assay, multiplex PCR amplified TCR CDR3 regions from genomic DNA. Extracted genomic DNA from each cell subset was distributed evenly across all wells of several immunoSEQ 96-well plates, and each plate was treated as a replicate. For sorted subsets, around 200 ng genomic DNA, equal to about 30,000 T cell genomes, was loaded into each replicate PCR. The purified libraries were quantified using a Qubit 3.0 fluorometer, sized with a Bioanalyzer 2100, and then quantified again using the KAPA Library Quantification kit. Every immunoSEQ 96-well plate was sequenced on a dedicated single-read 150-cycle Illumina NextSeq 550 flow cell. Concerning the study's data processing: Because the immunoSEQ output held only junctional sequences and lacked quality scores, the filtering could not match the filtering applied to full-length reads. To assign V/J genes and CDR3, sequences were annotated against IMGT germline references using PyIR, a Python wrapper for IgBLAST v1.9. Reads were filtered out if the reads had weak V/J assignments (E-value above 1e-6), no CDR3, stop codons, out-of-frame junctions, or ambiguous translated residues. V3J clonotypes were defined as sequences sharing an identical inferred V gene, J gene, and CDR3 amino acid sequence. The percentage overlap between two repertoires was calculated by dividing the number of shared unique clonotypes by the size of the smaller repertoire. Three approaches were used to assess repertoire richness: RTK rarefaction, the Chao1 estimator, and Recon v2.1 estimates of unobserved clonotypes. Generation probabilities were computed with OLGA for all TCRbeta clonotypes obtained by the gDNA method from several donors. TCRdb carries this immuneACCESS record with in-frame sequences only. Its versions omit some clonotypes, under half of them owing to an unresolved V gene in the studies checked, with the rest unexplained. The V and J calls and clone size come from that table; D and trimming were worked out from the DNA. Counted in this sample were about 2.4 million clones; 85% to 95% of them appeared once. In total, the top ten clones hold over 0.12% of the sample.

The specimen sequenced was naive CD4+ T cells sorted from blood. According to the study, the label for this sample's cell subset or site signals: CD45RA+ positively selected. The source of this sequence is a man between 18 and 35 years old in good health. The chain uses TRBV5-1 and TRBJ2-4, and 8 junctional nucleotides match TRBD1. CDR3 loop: CASSLVAGGAVAKNIQYF. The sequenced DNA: TGCGCCAGCAGCTTGGTAGCAGGGGGCGCGGTAGCCAAAAACATTCAGTACTTC. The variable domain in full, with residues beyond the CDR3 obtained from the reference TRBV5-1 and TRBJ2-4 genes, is KAGVTQTPRYLIKTRGQQVTLSCSPISGHRSVSWYQQTPGQGLQFLFEYFSETQRNKGNFPGRFSGRQFSNSRSEMNVSTLELGDSALYLCASSLVAGGAVAKNIQYFGAGTRLSVL.